This T cell receptor (beta chain) originates from a study of cytomegalovirus exposure and HLA in healthy donors. Study-wide background: Sequencing of some 200 million T cells in an earlier analysis found under 120 million unique TCR beta sequences. Study outcomes and limitations: As a later analysis revealed, the rate of TCR association differed by HLA locus, with DRB1 most and HLA-C fewest.

To note about this clone: What it binds is unknown.

This CDR3 has 15 residues. V trimming: 6 bases; J trimming: 4 bases; junction bases outside the gene matches: 5. Germline values: CDR1 LNHDA, CDR2 SQIVND (reference sequence). PCR primers comprised 60 Vbeta and 13 Jbeta primers. The assay was immunoSEQ multiplex PCR, and TCRdb's table has in-frame clones only and misses some. This table has 150,000 to 180,000 clones, about 84% appearing once. The source material was PBMCs. The clonotype originates from a middle-aged woman in good health and CMV-seropositive. The genes are TRBV19 and TRBJ1-5; 11 positions match TRBD1. CDR3 sequence (DNA): TGTGCCAGTAGGGGGACAGGGGGAGGGAATCAGCCCCAGCATTTT. It specifies CASRGTGGGNQPQHF.